These T cell receptor beta chains were read from a single sample in a study of T-cell reconstitution after alpha-beta-depleted transplantation in children. Each CDR3 protein is one row after TCRdb ran MiXCR on the PCR reads. The table lists about 240,000 distinct CDR3 sequences, around 11% of them singletons. Specimen: PBMCs from the stem cell graft donor, collected from the stem cell graft. All receptors derive from a human donor who donated a stem cell graft to a child with acute lymphoblastic leukemia. CDR3s include the opening cysteine and the closing phenylalanine or tryptophan. A D gene is named only where the DNA matches it firmly. Clone size, where shown, is once, few, many, or a class for clones that have expanded.

cdr3_nt | cdr3_aa | v_call | clone_size | d_call | cdr3_length | j_call
TGTGCCAGCAGCTCAGACCCTATTGGAGAGACCCAGTACTTC | CASSSDPIGETQYF | TRBV7-9 | many | - | 14 | TRBJ2-5
TGTGCCAGCAGCCACGACACCACCCTCTACAATGAGCAGTTCTTC | CASSHDTTLYNEQFF | TRBV7-2 | few | - | 15 | TRBJ2-1
TGCGCCAGCAGCCAGGGGGGTCTAGCGGGGCGCAATGAGCAGTTCTTC | CASSQGGLAGRNEQFF | TRBV5-1 | many | TRBD2 | 16 | TRBJ2-1
TGTGCCATCAGTGAGCTTAGCGGGACGGAGGGAGGCTACGAGCAGTACTTC | CAISELSGTEGGYEQYF | TRBV10-3 | many | TRBD2 | 17 | TRBJ2-7
TGTGCCAGCAGTTTGGACAGGGGGGCGAATCAGCCCCAGCATTTT | CASSLDRGANQPQHF | TRBV27 | many | TRBD1 | 15 | TRBJ1-5
TGTGCCAGCAGTTTAGCACGGATCAATCAGCCCCAGCATTTT | CASSLARINQPQHF | TRBV27 | many | - | 14 | TRBJ1-5
TGTGCCAGCTCATTCACTAGCGGGATCTACAATGAGCAGTTCTTC | CASSFTSGIYNEQFF | TRBV18 | once | TRBD2 | 15 | TRBJ2-1
TGTGCCAGCAGCTCGGACAGGTTTAACACCGGGGAGCTGTTTTTT | CASSSDRFNTGELFF | TRBV6-2/TRBV6-3 | many | TRBD1 | 15 | TRBJ2-2
TGTGCCAGCAGCCTCACAGGGGGCACCGGGGATACGCAGTATTTT | CASSLTGGTGDTQYF | TRBV7-6 | many | TRBD1 | 15 | TRBJ2-3
TGCGCCAGCAGCCCGACTACCCACCAAGAGACCCAGTACTTC | CASSPTTHQETQYF | TRBV5-1 | few | - | 14 | TRBJ2-5
TGCAGTGCTAGTTCAGGTCCGGGAGGGATAAGAGAGACCCAGTACTTC | CSASSGPGGIRETQYF | TRBV20-1 | many | TRBD2 | 16 | TRBJ2-5
TGTGCCAGCAGAGATTTACAGGGTTCTTCCTACAATGAGCAGTTCTTC | CASRDLQGSSYNEQFF | TRBV6-2/TRBV6-3 | many | - | 16 | TRBJ2-1
TGTGCCAGCAGCTTACGGGGGGAAGAGCAGTTCTTC | CASSLRGEEQFF | TRBV7-9 | many | TRBD2 | 12 | TRBJ2-1
TGTGCCACCAGCAGGGGACTAGCGGGAGGGGAGCAGTTCTTC | CATSRGLAGGEQFF | TRBV15 | many | TRBD2 | 14 | TRBJ2-1
TGCGCCAGCAACCGCATAGGGGGGCCCCAAGAGACCCAGTACTTC | CASNRIGGPQETQYF | TRBV5-1 | many | - | 15 | TRBJ2-5
TGTGCCATCAGGGTGGGACAGGACTCCTACAATGAGCAGTTCTTC | CAIRVGQDSYNEQFF | TRBV10-3 | many | TRBD1 | 15 | TRBJ2-1
TGCGCCAGCAGCCAAGACGGACACTCCTACGAGCAGTACTTC | CASSQDGHSYEQYF | TRBV4-3 | many | - | 14 | TRBJ2-7
TGTGCCAGCAGCTTAGGGAGTAATACGCGGTATTTT | CASSLGSNTRYF | TRBV11-1 | - | - | 12 | TRBJ2-3
TGTGCCAGCAGCCCACCTCGACCCGGGCCGATTGCTTCACCCCTCCACTTT | CASSPPRPGPIASPLHF | TRBV7-8 | many | - | 17 | TRBJ1-6
TGTGCCAGCAGCCCCGGACTAGCGGCCTACGAGCAGTACTTC | CASSPGLAAYEQYF | TRBV4-2 | many | TRBD2 | 14 | TRBJ2-7
TGTGCCAGCAGCCCCGGGACAGGCACGGGGTATGGCTACACCTTC | CASSPGTGTGYGYTF | TRBV7-9 | many | TRBD1 | 15 | TRBJ1-2
TGTGCCATCAGTGAGCCAGGATCCCAAAACATTCAGTACTTC | CAISEPGSQNIQYF | TRBV10-3 | - | - | 14 | TRBJ2-4
TGTGCCAGCAGCCAAGCAATGGGAGGGATCACCGGGGAGCTGTTTTTT | CASSQAMGGITGELFF | TRBV4-2 | many | TRBD2 | 16 | TRBJ2-2
TGCGCCAGCAGCTCGGAGGGCCGGAACACCGGGGAGCTGTTTTTT | CASSSEGRNTGELFF | TRBV5-1 | many | - | 15 | TRBJ2-2
TGTGCCTGGAGTCCGGCCCCCTACGAGCAGTACTTC | CAWSPAPYEQYF | TRBV30 | many | - | 12 | TRBJ2-7
TGTGCCACCAGCAGAGGTGGGGGGCAGGAGGGCAATCAGCCCCAGCATTTT | CATSRGGGQEGNQPQHF | TRBV15 | many | - | 17 | TRBJ1-5
TGTGCCAGCAGTTTTCAGGGAGCTGACACTGAAGCTTTCTTT | CASSFQGADTEAFF | TRBV28 | many | - | 14 | TRBJ1-1
TGCAGTGCTACGACAGGGCCCTATGGCTACACCTTC | CSATTGPYGYTF | TRBV20-1 | few | TRBD1 | 12 | TRBJ1-2
TGTGCCAGTAGTATTTCCCGGGACAGGTCCCATGAGCAGTTCTTC | CASSISRDRSHEQFF | TRBV19 | - | TRBD1 | 15 | TRBJ2-1
TGCGCCAGCAGCTTCAGGGGCCTCCCCACAGATACGCAGTATTTT | CASSFRGLPTDTQYF | TRBV5-1 | many | - | 15 | TRBJ2-3
TGTGCCAGCAATGAACAGGGGGGTGGCAATCAGCCCCAGCATTTT | CASNEQGGGNQPQHF | TRBV12-3/TRBV12-4 | many | TRBD1 | 15 | TRBJ1-5
TGTGCCAGCAGTCAGGGACGGACGAACACTGAAGCTTTCTTT | CASSQGRTNTEAFF | TRBV28 | many | - | 14 | TRBJ1-1
TGTGCCAGCAGCTTTGACGCAGGGCAAACCGGGGAGCTGTTTTTT | CASSFDAGQTGELFF | TRBV5-4 | - | - | 15 | TRBJ2-2
TGTGCCAGCAGCTTGAGGTTGCGGGGGGTTCCCTACAATGAGCAGTTCTTC | CASSLRLRGVPYNEQFF | TRBV5-5 | many | TRBD2 | 17 | TRBJ2-1
TGTGCCAGCAGCTTGGGGGAGGTAAGCAATCAGCCCCAGCATTTT | CASSLGEVSNQPQHF | TRBV5-5 | many | - | 15 | TRBJ1-5
TGCAGCTCCTACTCAACTAGCGGGAGGGCCGGAGGGCAGTTCTTC | CSSYSTSGRAGGQFF | TRBV29-1 | few | TRBD2 | 15 | TRBJ2-1
TGTGCCATCTGTTTCCTTTTCGCCGCCGGGACAGGGCCAGAAGAGACCCAGTACTTC | CAICFLFAAGTGPEETQYF | TRBV12-3/TRBV12-4 | - | TRBD1 | 19 | TRBJ2-5
TGCAGCGTTGAAGATCTTGAAATCGGCCCCTACAATGAGCAGTTCTTC | CSVEDLEIGPYNEQFF | TRBV29-1 | many | - | 16 | TRBJ2-1
TGTGCCAGCAGTTATGCGGACGGCTACAATTCACCCCTCCACTTT | CASSYADGYNSPLHF | TRBV6-2/TRBV6-3 | many | - | 15 | TRBJ1-6
TGCAGCGTTGTAGAGGGGACGAACACTGAAGCTTTCTTT | CSVVEGTNTEAFF | TRBV29-1 | many | - | 13 | TRBJ1-1
TGTGCCAGCAGTCGGACAGGGATGAACACTGAAGCTTTCTTT | CASSRTGMNTEAFF | TRBV6-5 | - | TRBD1 | 14 | TRBJ1-1
TGTGCCATCAGCGACGCACAGGGAAGGACTGAAAAACTGTTTTTT | CAISDAQGRTEKLFF | TRBV10-3 | many | - | 15 | TRBJ1-4
TGCAGTGCTAGACAGGGGGAAACTGAAGCTTTCTTT | CSARQGETEAFF | TRBV20-1 | many | TRBD1 | 12 | TRBJ1-1
TGTGCCAGCAGTTTAGTCCAGCTGTTTTTT | CASSLVQLFF | TRBV12-3/TRBV12-4 | few | - | 10 | TRBJ2-2
TGCAGTGCTGGTGGACAGGGGTGGGAACTGTTTTTT | CSAGGQGWELFF | TRBV20-1 | many | TRBD1 | 12 | TRBJ1-4
TGTGCCAGCAGCCCGACCGGGACAGGGCCCACAACTAATGAAAAACTGTTTTTT | CASSPTGTGPTTNEKLFF | TRBV11-2 | many | TRBD1 | 18 | TRBJ1-4
TGTGCCAGCAGCCCCAGTGGGAAAGCCACCTACGAGCAGTACTTC | CASSPSGKATYEQYF | TRBV9 | many | - | 15 | TRBJ2-7
TGCGCCAGCAGCTTCTCGGGGAGCACCCAAGAGACCCAGTACTTC | CASSFSGSTQETQYF | TRBV5-1 | - | - | 15 | TRBJ2-5
TGTGCCAGCAGTGAGGCAGGGGGCACTGAAGCTTTCTTT | CASSEAGGTEAFF | TRBV25-1 | - | TRBD1 | 13 | TRBJ1-1
TGTGCCTGGAATCCTTTGAGGAACACTGAAGCTTTCTTT | CAWNPLRNTEAFF | TRBV30 | - | - | 13 | TRBJ1-1
TGTGCCAGCAGCTTCAGGGAAACCGGGGAGCTGTTTTTT | CASSFRETGELFF | TRBV7-8 | - | - | 13 | TRBJ2-2
TGTGCCAGCTCACCACTTGCTAGCGGGAGTGGAGAGACCCAGTACTTC | CASSPLASGSGETQYF | TRBV18 | many | TRBD2 | 16 | TRBJ2-5
TGTGCCAGCAGTTTAGTATCAGGGAGGGGCACTGAAGCTTTCTTT | CASSLVSGRGTEAFF | TRBV28 | many | - | 15 | TRBJ1-1
TGTGCCAGCAGTCAAACAGGGTGGGTAGATTCACCCCTCCACTTT | CASSQTGWVDSPLHF | TRBV12-3/TRBV12-4 | many | - | 15 | TRBJ1-6
TGTGCCAGCACCGGACAGCTATCTTACTCTGGGGCCAACGTCCTGACTTTC | CASTGQLSYSGANVLTF | TRBV4-2 | many | - | 17 | TRBJ2-6
TGTGCCAGTCAAACGGGCACCGGGGAGCTGTTTTTT | CASQTGTGELFF | TRBV19 | - | - | 12 | TRBJ2-2
TGTGCCAGCAGTTTAGTGTCCTCGGTAAATCAGCCCCAGCATTTT | CASSLVSSVNQPQHF | TRBV12-3/TRBV12-4 | many | - | 15 | TRBJ1-5